Described below is a single T cell receptor beta chain sequence and its context. This CDR3 contains 16 residues. V trimming: 2 bases; J trimming: 0 bases; junction bases outside the gene matches: 0. CDR1 and CDR2 (germline): WSHSY, SAAADI. The sample comes from a study of shared clonotypes between healthy human individuals. Assay used: immunoSEQ multiplex PCR; TCRdb lists only in-frame clones, some missing. The sample shows roughly 2.4 million clones, around 95% of them seen only once. The V gene is TRBV10-2, the J gene TRBJ2-2; 10 bases line up with TRBD2. This receptor was taken from a young man in good health. The sample was naive CD4+ T cells sorted from blood. Sample subset: CD45RA+ positively selected. The DNA for the CDR3 is TGCGCCAGCAGTGAGACTAGCGGGGCGAACACCGGGGAGCTGTTTTTT. It yields the protein CASSETSGANTGELFF.